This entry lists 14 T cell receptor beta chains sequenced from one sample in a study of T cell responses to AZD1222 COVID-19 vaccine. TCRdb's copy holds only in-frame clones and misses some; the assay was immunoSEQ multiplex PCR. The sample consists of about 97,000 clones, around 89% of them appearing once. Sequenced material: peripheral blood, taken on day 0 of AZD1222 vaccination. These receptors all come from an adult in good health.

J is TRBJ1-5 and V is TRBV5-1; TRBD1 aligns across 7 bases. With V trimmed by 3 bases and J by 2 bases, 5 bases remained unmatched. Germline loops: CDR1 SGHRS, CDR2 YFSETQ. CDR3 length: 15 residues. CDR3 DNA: TGCGCCAGCAGCTCCTCGGGACAGCGCAATCAGCCCCAGCATTTT. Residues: CASSSSGQRNQPQHF. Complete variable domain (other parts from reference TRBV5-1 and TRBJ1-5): KAGVTQTPRYLIKTRGQQVTLSCSPISGHRSVSWYQQTPGQGLQFLFEYFSETQRNKGNFPGRFSGRQFSNSRSEMNVSTLELGDSALYLCASSSSGQRNQPQHFGDGTRLSIL.

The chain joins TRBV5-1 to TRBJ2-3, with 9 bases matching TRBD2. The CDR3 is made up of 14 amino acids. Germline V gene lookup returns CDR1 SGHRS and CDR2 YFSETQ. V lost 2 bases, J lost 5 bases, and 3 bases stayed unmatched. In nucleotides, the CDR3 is TGCGCCAGCAGCTTAGGGCGGGAGGGAGATACGCAGTATTTT. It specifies CASSLGREGDTQYF.

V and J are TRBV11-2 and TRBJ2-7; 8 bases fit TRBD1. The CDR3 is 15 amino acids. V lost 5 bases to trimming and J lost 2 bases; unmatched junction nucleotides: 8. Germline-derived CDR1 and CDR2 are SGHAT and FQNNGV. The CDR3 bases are TGTGCCAGCAGCGTTGACAGGGGTCGCACCTACGAGCAGTACTTC. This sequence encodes CASSVDRGRTYEQYF. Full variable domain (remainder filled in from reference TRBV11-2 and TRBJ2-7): EAGVAQSPRYKIIEKRQSVAFWCNPISGHATLYWYQQILGQGPKLLIQFQNNGVVDDSQLPKDRFSAERLKGVDSTLKIQPAKLEDSAVYLCASSVDRGRTYEQYFGPGTRLTVT.

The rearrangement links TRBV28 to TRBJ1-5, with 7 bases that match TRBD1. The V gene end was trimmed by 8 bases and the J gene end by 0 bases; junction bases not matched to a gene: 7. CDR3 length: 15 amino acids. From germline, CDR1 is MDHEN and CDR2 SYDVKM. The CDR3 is CASRSGTVSNQPQHF. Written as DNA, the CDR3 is TGTGCCAGCCGTTCGGGGACAGTTAGCAATCAGCCCCAGCATTTT.

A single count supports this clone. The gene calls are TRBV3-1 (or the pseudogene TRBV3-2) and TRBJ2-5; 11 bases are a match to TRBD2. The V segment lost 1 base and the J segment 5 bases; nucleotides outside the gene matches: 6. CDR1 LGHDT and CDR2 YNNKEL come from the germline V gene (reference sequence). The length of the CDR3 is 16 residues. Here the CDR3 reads CASSQGLAGGGETQYF. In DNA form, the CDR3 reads TGTGCCAGCAGCCAAGGGCTAGCGGGGGGCGGGGAGACCCAGTACTTC.

The CDR3 sequence: CASSFNYEQYF. The CDR3 DNA follows: TGTGCCAGCAGCTTCAACTACGAGCAGTACTTC. V and J are TRBV5-6 and TRBJ2-7, with no clear D. The germline V gene encodes CDR1 SGHDT and CDR2 YYEEEE. Trimming pared 2 bases from V and 3 bases from J, leaving 3 bases between. The CDR3 covers 11 residues.

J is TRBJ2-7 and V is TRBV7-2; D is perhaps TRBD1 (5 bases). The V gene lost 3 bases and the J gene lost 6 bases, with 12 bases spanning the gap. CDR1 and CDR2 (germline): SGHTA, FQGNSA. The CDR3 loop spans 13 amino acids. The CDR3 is CASSFASTGEQYF. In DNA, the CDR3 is TGTGCCAGCAGCTTCGCCTCAACAGGCGAGCAGTACTTC.

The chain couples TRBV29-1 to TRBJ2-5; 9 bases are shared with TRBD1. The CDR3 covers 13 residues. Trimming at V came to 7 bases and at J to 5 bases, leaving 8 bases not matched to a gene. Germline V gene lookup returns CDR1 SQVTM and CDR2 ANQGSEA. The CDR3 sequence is CSDAGTGRETQYF. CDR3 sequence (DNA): TGCAGCGACGCCGGGACAGGGCGGGAGACCCAGTACTTC.

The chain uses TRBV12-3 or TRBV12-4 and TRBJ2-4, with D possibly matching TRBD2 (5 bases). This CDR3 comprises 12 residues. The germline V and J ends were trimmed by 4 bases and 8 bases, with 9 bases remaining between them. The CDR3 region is CASSWLRDIQYF. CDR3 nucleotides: TGTGCCAGCAGTTGGTTGAGGGACATTCAGTACTTC.

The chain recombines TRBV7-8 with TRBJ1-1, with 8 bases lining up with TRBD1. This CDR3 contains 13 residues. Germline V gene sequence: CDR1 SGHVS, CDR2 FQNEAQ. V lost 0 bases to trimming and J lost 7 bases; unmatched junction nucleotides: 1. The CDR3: CASSLAGTGEAFF. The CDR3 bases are TGTGCCAGCAGCTTAGCGGGGACAGGTGAAGCTTTCTTT.

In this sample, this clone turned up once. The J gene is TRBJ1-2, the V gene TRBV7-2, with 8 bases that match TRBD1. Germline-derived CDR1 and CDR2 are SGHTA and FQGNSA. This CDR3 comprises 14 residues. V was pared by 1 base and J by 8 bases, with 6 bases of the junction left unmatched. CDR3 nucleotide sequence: TGTGCCAGCAGCTTAGATACTACAGGGGGAGGCTACACCTTC. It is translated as CASSLDTTGGGYTF.

The CDR3 spells CASSRGPSYGYTF. The CDR3 DNA reads as TGCGCCAGCAGCCGGGGACCCAGCTATGGCTACACCTTC. This sequence joins TRBV5-1 and TRBJ1-2, with D perhaps TRBD1 (5 bases). CDR1 is SGHRS and CDR2 is YFSETQ in the germline V gene. Trimming removed 4 bases at V and 4 bases at J, with 11 bases between. CDR3 length: 13 residues. Together with reference TRBV5-1 and TRBJ1-2, the CDR3 gives the full variable domain: KAGVTQTPRYLIKTRGQQVTLSCSPISGHRSVSWYQQTPGQGLQFLFEYFSETQRNKGNFPGRFSGRQFSNSRSEMNVSTLELGDSALYLCASSRGPSYGYTFGSGTRLTVV.

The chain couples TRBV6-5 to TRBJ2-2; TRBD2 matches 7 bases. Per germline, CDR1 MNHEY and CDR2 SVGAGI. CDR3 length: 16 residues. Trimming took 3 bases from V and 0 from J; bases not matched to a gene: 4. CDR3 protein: CASSYSSGANTGELFF. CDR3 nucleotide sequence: TGTGCCAGCAGTTATTCTAGCGGAGCGAACACCGGGGAGCTGTTTTTT.

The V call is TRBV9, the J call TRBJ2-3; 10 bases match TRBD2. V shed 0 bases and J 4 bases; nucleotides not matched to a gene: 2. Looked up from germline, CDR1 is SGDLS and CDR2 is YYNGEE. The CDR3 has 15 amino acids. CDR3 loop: CASSVGGLAPDTQYF. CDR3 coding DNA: TGTGCCAGCAGCGTAGGGGGACTAGCGCCAGATACGCAGTATTTT.